This TCR beta chain is drawn from a study of blood T cell repertoires in COVID-19. Here immunoSEQ multiplex PCR was the method, and the copy in TCRdb shows in-frame clones only, minus some. The sample records over 150,000 clones, roughly 87% being singletons. This clonotype was sampled from a woman in her 30s who had recovered from COVID-19. Sample: PBMCs or T cells enriched from blood (not recorded which).

CDR3 loop: CASSVARETGGYTF. The CDR3 DNA follows: TGTGCCAGCAGCGTAGCTCGCGAAACGGGTGGCTACACCTTC. The chain joins TRBV9 to TRBJ1-2; D is ambiguous. Trimming pared 0 bases from V and 7 bases from J, leaving 13 bases between. There are 14 residues in the CDR3. In germline, CDR1 is SGDLS, CDR2 YYNGEE.